Sequencing of this T cell receptor (beta chain) was carried out in a study of long-term antiretroviral therapy in people with HIV. Every participant with HIV received treatment in the United States. Comments on this clone: Its antigen is as yet unknown.

From germline, CDR1 is SGHRS and CDR2 YFSETQ. There are 15 residues in the CDR3. The trim removed 3 bases at V and 6 bases at J, leaving 5 bases unmatched. General study findings and limits: Clonal populations expanded prior to ART predominated within the repertoire at all time points.

With survey level as its setting, the immunoSEQ assay was v3.0. Profiling relied on immunoSEQ multiplex PCR, and the TCRdb table lists in-frame clones only, not all of them. Seen here are approximately 30,000 clones, around 75% observed once, and the top ten hold about 3%. The specimen comprised unsorted PBMCs, sampled 1.9 years after starting antiretroviral therapy. The chain recombines TRBV5-1 with TRBJ2-2, with 10 bases aligning to TRBD1. The TCR originated in a young man with HIV. The CDR3 loop reads CASSSTGTGAGELFF. The CDR3 DNA is TGCGCCAGCAGCTCAACCGGGACAGGGGCCGGGGAGCTGTTTTTT.